This T cell receptor beta chain was captured in a study of blood T cell repertoires in COVID-19. In the study overall: Some COVID-19 samples were acute and others convalescent; all came from the United States, Italy and Spain.

A note on this clone: Other DNA sequences in this sample translate to the same CDR3.

Per the study methods: Estimates of nucleated cell counts were drawn from the amplification of reference gene primers. Produced via immunoSEQ multiplex PCR; TCRdb's table is partial and in-frame only. D and trimming were read from the DNA, whereas the V and J calls and clone size are those reported in that table. Among 250,000 to 350,000 clones, around 90% were seen once, and the ten largest hold around 5.8%. This CDR3 contains 14 residues. The V gene lost 0 bases and the J gene lost 2 bases, with 8 bases spanning the gap. Germline V gives CDR1 SGHRS, CDR2 YFSETQ. J is TRBJ1-1 and V is TRBV5-1; perhaps TRBD1 as D (6 bases). The sample was peripheral blood. The clonotype was recovered from a woman between 50 and 59 years old with COVID-19, enrolled during active disease. The DNA of the CDR3 is TGCGCCAGCAGCTTGGGGACAGCTAACACTGAAGCTTTCTTT. Residues: CASSLGTANTEAFF.